This TCR beta chain is from a study of blood T cell repertoires in COVID-19. Across the study: Specimens from acute and convalescent COVID-19 originated in the United States, Italy and Spain. The cDNA or gDNA used as material had been derived from T cells, B-cell-depleted T cells, or PBMCs.

In the original processing: Estimation of nucleated cell counts was performed using reference gene primer amplification. Method: immunoSEQ multiplex PCR; TCRdb's copy keeps in-frame clones and lacks some. That table gives V, J and clone size, and the DNA gave D and trimming. Of 95,000 to 110,000 clones listed, about 91% are singletons. The material sequenced was peripheral blood. The sequence derives from a human donor in a cohort sampled during active COVID-19.

The CDR3 sequence is CASSLGFAGGTTGELFF. Written as DNA, the CDR3 is TGTGCCAGCAGCTTAGGGTTTGCGGGAGGAACAACCGGGGAGCTGTTTTTT. The genes are TRBV11-2 and TRBJ2-2; 8 nucleotides agree with TRBD2. The V segment lost 1 base and the J segment 5 bases; nucleotides outside the gene matches: 9. CDR1 is SGHAT, CDR2 FQNNGV, per germline. The CDR3 totals 17 residues.